The clone carrying this T cell receptor (beta chain) was found once. CDR3 length: 14 residues. Trimming took off 10 bases at V and 2 bases at J, with 17 bases between the two ends. Per the germline V gene, CDR1 is KGHDR and CDR2 is SFDVKD. Authors' processing steps: Reference gene primers were amplified, and this amplification served to estimate nucleated cell counts. This table comes from immunoSEQ multiplex PCR, and its TCRdb copy is limited to in-frame clones, with some not included. Clone size and the V and J calls come from that table; the DNA yielded D and trimming. Of a few hundred thousand clones detected, about 80% appear once; the ten largest clones hold nearly 9%. The data were taken from a study of blood T cell repertoires in COVID-19. Study overall: Specimens from acute and convalescent COVID-19 originated in the United States, Italy and Spain. T cells, B-cell-depleted T cells, or PBMCs supplied cDNA or gDNA.

The sample comprised peripheral blood. The V gene is TRBV24-1, the J gene TRBJ2-7; tentative D call: TRBD2 (5 bases). This receptor was obtained from a man of 80 years or more with acute or convalescent COVID-19. CDR3 sequence reads: CATAAGTPPYEQYF. The CDR3 DNA sequence: TGTGCCACTGCGGCGGGCACGCCGCCCTACGAGCAGTACTTC.